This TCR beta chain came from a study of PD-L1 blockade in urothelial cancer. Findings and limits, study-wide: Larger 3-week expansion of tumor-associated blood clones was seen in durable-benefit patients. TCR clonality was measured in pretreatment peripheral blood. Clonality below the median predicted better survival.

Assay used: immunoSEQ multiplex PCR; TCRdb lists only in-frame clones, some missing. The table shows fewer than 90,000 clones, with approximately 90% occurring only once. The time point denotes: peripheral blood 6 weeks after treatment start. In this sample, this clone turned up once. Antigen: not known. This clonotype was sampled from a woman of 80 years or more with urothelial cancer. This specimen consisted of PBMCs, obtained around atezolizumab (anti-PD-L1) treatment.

The CDR3 bases are TGTGCCAGCAGCCGGGTGACAGATACGCAGTATTTT. Amino acid sequence: CASSRVTDTQYF. The chain recombines TRBV9 with TRBJ2-3; D unresolved. CDR3 length equals 12 residues. The germline V and J ends were trimmed by 4 bases and 3 bases, with 6 bases remaining between them. Germline V gene data show CDR1 as SGDLS and CDR2 as YYNGEE.